The rows below give T cell receptor beta chains drawn from one sample of a study of shared clonotypes between healthy human individuals. The assay was immunoSEQ multiplex PCR, and TCRdb's table has in-frame clones only and misses some. The table shows around 300,000 clones, with roughly 84% occurring only once. The sequencing input was memory CD8+ T cells sorted from blood. The receptors come from a man in his late teens or twenties in good health. CDR3s include the opening cysteine and the closing phenylalanine or tryptophan. Each record gives: J gene, V gene, clone size, D gene, CDR3 DNA, CDR3 protein. D genes are given only for firm matches. Rows give clone size only sometimes, using once, few, many, or a class for an expanded clone.

>TRBJ2-7|TRBV4-3|NA|NA
TGCGCCAGCAGCCAAGAGAGCACAGCTTACGAGCAGTACTTC
CASSQESTAYEQYF
>TRBJ2-1|TRBV27|many|NA
TGTGCCAGCAGTCCGACCGGGACTTTTGGGGCCAATGAGCAGTTCTTC
CASSPTGTFGANEQFF
>TRBJ2-1|TRBV13|NA|NA
TGTGCCAGCAGCTTGGGGAGCGATGAGCAGTTCTTC
CASSLGSDEQFF
>TRBJ2-7|TRBV7-2|once|NA
TGTGCCAGCAGCTTTGTGGGGGCTACCTACGAGCAGTACTTC
CASSFVGATYEQYF
>TRBJ2-7|TRBV6-5|NA|TRBD1
TGTGCCAGCAGTTACGGACAGGGGGGTGCCTACGAGCAGTACTTC
CASSYGQGGAYEQYF
>TRBJ1-2|TRBV6-5|NA|TRBD1
TGTGCCAGCAGTTACTCGCAGGGGGCGGAGGGCTACACCTTC
CASSYSQGAEGYTF
>TRBJ2-7|TRBV19|NA|NA
TGTGCCAGTAGTCCAGGGATTCCCTACGAGCAGTACTTC
CASSPGIPYEQYF
>TRBJ2-7|TRBV6-1|NA|NA
TGTGCCAGCAGTGGGGATTCCTACGAGCAGTACTTC
CASSGDSYEQYF
>TRBJ1-2|TRBV9|NA|NA
TGTGCCAGCAGCCCAGACGTCACTGGCTACACCTTC
CASSPDVTGYTF
>TRBJ2-7|TRBV7-8|NA|NA
TGTGCCAGCAGCCTATCCCTACAGACAGCGTACGAGCAGTACTTC
CASSLSLQTAYEQYF
>TRBJ2-1|TRBV13|NA|TRBD2
TGTGCCAGCAGCGCGCCGGGACTAGCCCACAATGAGCAGTTCTTC
CASSAPGLAHNEQFF
>TRBJ2-2|TRBV25-1|NA|NA
TGTGCCAGCACCCTGAGCGGGGAGCTGTTTTTT
CASTLSGELFF
>TRBJ2-3|TRBV27|NA|NA
TGTGCCAGCAGTTTATTGGTGGGAGCAGGCGCAGATACGCAGTATTTT
CASSLLVGAGADTQYF
>TRBJ2-5|TRBV7-2|NA|TRBD2
TGTGCCAGCAGCCGTCGACTAGCTGGCCAAGAGACCCAGTACTTC
CASSRRLAGQETQYF
>TRBJ1-3|TRBV4-1|NA|NA
TGCGCCAGCAGCCAAGAGAGGGGGTATGGAAACACCATATATTTT
CASSQERGYGNTIYF
>TRBJ2-5|TRBV7-3|NA|TRBD2
TGTGCCAGCAGCTTAACTAGCGGGGGGGCCTTGGAGACCCAGTACTTC
CASSLTSGGALETQYF
>TRBJ2-2|TRBV30|NA|NA
TGTGCCTGGAGTGTATCAGGACTTGGCGGGGAGCTGTTTTTT
CAWSVSGLGGELFF